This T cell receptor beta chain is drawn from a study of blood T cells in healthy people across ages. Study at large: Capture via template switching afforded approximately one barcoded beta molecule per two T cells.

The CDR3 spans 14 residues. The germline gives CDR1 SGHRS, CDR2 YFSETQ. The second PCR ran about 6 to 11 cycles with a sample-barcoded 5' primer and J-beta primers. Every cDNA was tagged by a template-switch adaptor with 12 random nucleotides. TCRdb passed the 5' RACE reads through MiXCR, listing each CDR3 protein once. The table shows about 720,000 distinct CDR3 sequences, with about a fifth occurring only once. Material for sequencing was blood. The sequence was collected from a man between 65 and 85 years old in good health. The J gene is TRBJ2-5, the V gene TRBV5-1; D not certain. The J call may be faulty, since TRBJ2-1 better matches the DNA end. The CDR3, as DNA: TGCGCCAGCAGCTTGGTTGGCACCCCAACCGAGCAGTTCTTC. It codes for CASSLVGTPTEQFF.